The subject of this entry is one TCR beta chain. This CDR3 spans 15 amino acids. Trimming stripped 5 bases from V and 3 bases from J, with 13 bases between. Germline CDR1 SGHAT, CDR2 FQNNGV. In the original workflow: Scientists estimated how many nucleated cells there were by amplifying reference gene primers. TCRdb's table, derived via immunoSEQ multiplex PCR, lists solely in-frame clones and lacks some. The V and J calls and clone size come from that table; D and trimming were worked out from the DNA. Here the sample spans 140,000 to 150,000 clones, roughly nine tenths being singletons. These data are taken from a study of blood T cell repertoires in COVID-19. Study context: COVID-19 samples from acute and convalescent phases originated in the United States, Italy and Spain. T cells, B-cell-depleted T cells, or PBMCs supplied cDNA or gDNA.

V is TRBV11-2 and J is TRBJ1-4; no firm D call. The TCR sequence derives from a human donor with COVID-19, enrolled during active disease. The donor label of this sample is uncertain. The sequencing input was peripheral blood. CDR3 sequence (DNA): TGTGCCAGCAGCCTCAAGCGGATGGCTAATGAAAAACTGTTTTTT. Residues: CASSLKRMANEKLFF.